This TCR beta chain emerged from a study of radiotherapy plus CTLA-4 blockade in lung cancer. Using immunoSEQ multiplex PCR, the repertoire was profiled, and TCRdb retains in-frame clones only, with some absent. The table shows tens of thousands of clones, with approximately 83% occurring only once. The CDR3 is made up of 15 amino acids. The V end was cut by 1 base, the J end by 4 bases, with 11 bases between. Germline loops: CDR1 LNHNV, CDR2 YYDKDF (reference sequence). Whole-study results and caveats: According to reports, early shifts in blood T cell clones, alongside interferon-beta, forecast response most accurately.

This clone has only a few counts. The antigen is unknown. The chain combines TRBV15 with TRBJ2-1; the D gene is possibly TRBD1 (6 bases). The sequencing used peripheral blood, collected from a patient treated with radiotherapy plus ipilimumab. The sequence was obtained from a human donor with non-small cell lung cancer that progressed on radiotherapy plus ipilimumab. CDR3 sequence reads: CATSRGTEIYNEQFF. In DNA form, the CDR3 reads TGTGCCACCAGCAGAGGGACAGAAATATACAATGAGCAGTTCTTC.